This TCR beta chain emerged from a study of cytomegalovirus exposure and HLA in healthy donors. The study, taken as a whole, reports: Published work reported that the classifier diagnosed cytomegalovirus status with high specificity and sensitivity.

As regards this clone: Its target is not known.

The CDR3 has 15 residues. V lost 6 bases, J lost 2 bases, and 5 bases stayed unmatched. Germline assignment: CDR1 SGDLS and CDR2 YYNGEE. The PCR had 60 Vbeta and 13 Jbeta primers. This table comes from immunoSEQ multiplex PCR, and its TCRdb copy is limited to in-frame clones, with some not included. This sample has some 130,000 clones; around 80% occur once, and the top ten carry about 2.5%. Sequencing was done on a sample of PBMCs. This TCR was recovered from a boy younger than 10 in good health and CMV-seronegative. This chain uses TRBV9 with TRBJ2-5, with 12 bases matching TRBD2. The CDR3 reads CASTAGLAGQETQYF. As DNA, the CDR3 is TGTGCCAGCACTGCCGGACTAGCGGGGCAAGAGACCCAGTACTTC. Variable domain in full (rest from reference TRBV9 and TRBJ2-5): DSGVTQTPKHLITATGQRVTLRCSPRSGDLSVYWYQQSLDQGLQFLIQYYNGEERAKGNILERFSAQQFPDLHSELNLSSLELGDSALYFCASTAGLAGQETQYFGPGTRLLVL.